These 2 T cell receptor beta chains came from one sample sequenced in a study of breast tumors, draining lymph nodes, adjacent tissues. Breast cancer patients provided tissue from their axillary draining lymph nodes. TCRdb processed the multiplex PCR reads anew with MiXCR; each CDR3 protein has one entry. Of roughly 220,000 distinct CDR3 sequences listed, roughly a third are singletons. Sequenced input: axillary lymph node tissue. The receptor source for this set is a female donor with breast cancer. Some clones in this sample may be carry-over from other donors' samples.

About this clonotype itself: The conserved final phenylalanine or tryptophan is absent from the CDR3, which likely points to a read error. The chain combines TRBV2 with TRBJ1-2; no firm D call. The CDR3 runs to 14 residues. Looked up from germline, CDR1 is SNHLY and CDR2 is FYNNEI. CDR3 in amino acids: CASSERVGVVGYTL. The CDR3 nucleotides read TGTGCCAGTAGTGAAAGAGTAGGAGTGGTTGGCTACACCCTC.

In this sample, this clonotype turned up many times. This chain links TRBV24-1 with TRBJ2-3, with 7 bases fitting TRBD2. The CDR3 length is 15 residues. V shed 7 bases and J 2 bases; nucleotides not matched to a gene: 8. In germline, CDR1 is KGHDR, CDR2 SFDVKD. The CDR3, as DNA: TGTGCCACCAGCACCGGGACTAAATACACAGATACGCAGTATTTT. Translated: CATSTGTKYTDTQYF.